This TCR beta chain was recovered during a study of shared clonotypes between healthy human individuals. Study results and limitations: Clonotype sharing among donors was expected to depend on sequencing depth.

Naive CD8 populations comprised CD45RO-negative cells positively selected for CCR7, excluding terminally differentiated effector memory CD45RA+ cells. Genomic DNA (from each subset) was split evenly across several immunoSEQ plates. Assay: immunoSEQ multiplex PCR; the TCRdb copy retains only in-frame clones and omits some. The sample contains around 2,100,000 clones, about 95% of which appear only once. On this clone itself: The target antigen is unknown.

The CDR3 has 11 residues. V was pared by 7 bases and J by 7 bases, with 10 bases between. Germline V gene lookup returns CDR1 LNHDA and CDR2 SQIVND (reference sequence). The source of this sequence is a man between 18 and 29 years old in good health. Sequenced: naive CD8+ T cells sorted from blood. The rearrangement links TRBV19 to TRBJ1-1; D remains ambiguous. The CDR3 nucleotides are TGTGCCAGTAATACGGAGGTTGAAGCTTTCTTT. Translated, it gives CASNTEVEAFF.